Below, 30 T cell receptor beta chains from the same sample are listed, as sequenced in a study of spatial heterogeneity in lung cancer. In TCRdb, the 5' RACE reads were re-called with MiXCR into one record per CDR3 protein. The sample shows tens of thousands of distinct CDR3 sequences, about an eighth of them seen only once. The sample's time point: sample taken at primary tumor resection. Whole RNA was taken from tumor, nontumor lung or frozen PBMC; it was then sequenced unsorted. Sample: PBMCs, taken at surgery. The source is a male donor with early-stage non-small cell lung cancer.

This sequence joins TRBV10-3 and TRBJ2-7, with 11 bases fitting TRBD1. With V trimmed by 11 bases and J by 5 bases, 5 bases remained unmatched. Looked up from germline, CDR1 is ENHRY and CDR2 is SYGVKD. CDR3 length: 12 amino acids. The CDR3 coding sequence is TGTGCCTATGGACAGGGGGCTAACGAGCAGTACTTC. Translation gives CAYGQGANEQYF.

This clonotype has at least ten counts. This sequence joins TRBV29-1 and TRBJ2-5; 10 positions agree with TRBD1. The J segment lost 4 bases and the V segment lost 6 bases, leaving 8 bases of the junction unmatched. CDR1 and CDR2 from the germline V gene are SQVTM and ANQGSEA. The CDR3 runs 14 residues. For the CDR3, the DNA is TGCAGCGTGTACACGGGACAGGGGCGAGAGACCCAGTACTTC. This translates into CSVYTGQGRETQYF.

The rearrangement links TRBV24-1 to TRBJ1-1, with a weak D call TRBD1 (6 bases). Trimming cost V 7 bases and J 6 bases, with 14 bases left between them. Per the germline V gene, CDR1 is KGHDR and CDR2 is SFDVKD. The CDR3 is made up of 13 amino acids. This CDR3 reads CATRDSGFSEAFF. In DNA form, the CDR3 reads TGTGCCACCAGGGACAGTGGGTTTTCTGAAGCTTTCTTT.

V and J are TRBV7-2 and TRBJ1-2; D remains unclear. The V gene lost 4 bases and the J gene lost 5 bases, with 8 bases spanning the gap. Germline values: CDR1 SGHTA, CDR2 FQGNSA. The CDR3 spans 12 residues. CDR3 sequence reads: CASSYGVYGYTF. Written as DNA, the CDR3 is TGTGCCAGCAGCTACGGAGTGTATGGCTACACCTTC.

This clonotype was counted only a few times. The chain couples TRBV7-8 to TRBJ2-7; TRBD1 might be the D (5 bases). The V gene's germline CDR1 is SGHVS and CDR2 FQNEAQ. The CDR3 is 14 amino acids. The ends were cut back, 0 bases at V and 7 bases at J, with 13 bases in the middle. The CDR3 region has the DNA TGTGCCAGCAGCTTAGCGGACATCTTTGGGGAGCAGTACTTC. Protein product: CASSLADIFGEQYF.

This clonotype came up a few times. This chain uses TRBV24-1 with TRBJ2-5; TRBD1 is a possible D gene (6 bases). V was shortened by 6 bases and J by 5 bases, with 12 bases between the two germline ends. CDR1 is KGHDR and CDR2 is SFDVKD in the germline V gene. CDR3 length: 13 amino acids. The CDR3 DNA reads TGTGCCACCAGTCGAGGGGGTGCTGAGACCCAGTACTTC. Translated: CATSRGGAETQYF.

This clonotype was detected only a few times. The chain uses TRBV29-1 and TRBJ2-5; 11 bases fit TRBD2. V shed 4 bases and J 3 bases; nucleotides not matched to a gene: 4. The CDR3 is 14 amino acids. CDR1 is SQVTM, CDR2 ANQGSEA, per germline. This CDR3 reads CSVGLAGPKETQYF. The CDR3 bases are TGCAGCGTTGGACTAGCGGGACCGAAAGAGACCCAGTACTTC. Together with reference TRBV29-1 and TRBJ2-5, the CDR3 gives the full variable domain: SAVISQKPSRDICQRGTSLTIQCQVDSQVTMMFWYRQQPGQSLTLIATANQGSEATYESGFVIDKFPISRPNLTFSTLTVSNMSPEDSSIYLCSVGLAGPKETQYFGPGTRLLVL.

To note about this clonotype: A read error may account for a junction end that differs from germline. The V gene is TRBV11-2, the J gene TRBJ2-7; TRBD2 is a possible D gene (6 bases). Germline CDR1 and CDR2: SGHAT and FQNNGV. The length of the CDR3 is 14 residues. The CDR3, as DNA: TGTACCAGCTACGGGGGTCAGGGCCCTAACGAGCAGTACTTC. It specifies CTSYGGQGPNEQYF.

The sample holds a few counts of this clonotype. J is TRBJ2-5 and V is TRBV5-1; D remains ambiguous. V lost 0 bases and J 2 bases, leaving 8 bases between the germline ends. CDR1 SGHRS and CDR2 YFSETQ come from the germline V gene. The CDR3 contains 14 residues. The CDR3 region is CASSLVPMQETQYF. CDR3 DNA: TGCGCCAGCAGCTTGGTGCCCATGCAAGAGACCCAGTACTTC.

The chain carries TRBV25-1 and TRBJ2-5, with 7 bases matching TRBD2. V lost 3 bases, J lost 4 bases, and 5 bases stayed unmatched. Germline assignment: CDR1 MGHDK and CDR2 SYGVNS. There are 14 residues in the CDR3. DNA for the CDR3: TGTGCCAGCAGTGATGAAGGGAGGGGAGAGACCCAGTACTTC. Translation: CASSDEGRGETQYF.

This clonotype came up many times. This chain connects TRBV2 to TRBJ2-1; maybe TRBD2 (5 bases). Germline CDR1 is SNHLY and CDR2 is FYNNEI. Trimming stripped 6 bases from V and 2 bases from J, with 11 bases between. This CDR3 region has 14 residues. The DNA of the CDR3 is TGTGCCAGCAGGGACGGGGATACCTACAATGAGCAGTTCTTC. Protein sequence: CASRDGDTYNEQFF.

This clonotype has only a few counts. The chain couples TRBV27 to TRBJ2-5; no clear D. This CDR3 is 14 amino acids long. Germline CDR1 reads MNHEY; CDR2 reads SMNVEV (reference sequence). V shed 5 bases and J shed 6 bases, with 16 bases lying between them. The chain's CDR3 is CASSPTMGGKTQYF. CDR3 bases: TGTGCCAGCAGTCCTACCATGGGTGGTAAGACCCAGTACTTC.

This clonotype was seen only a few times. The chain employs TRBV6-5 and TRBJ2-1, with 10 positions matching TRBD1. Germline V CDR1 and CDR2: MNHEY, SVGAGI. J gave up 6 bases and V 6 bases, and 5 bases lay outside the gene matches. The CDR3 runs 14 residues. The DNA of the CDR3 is TGTGCCAGCAGCGGGGACAGGGGACTCAATGAGCAGTTCTTC. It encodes CASSGDRGLNEQFF.

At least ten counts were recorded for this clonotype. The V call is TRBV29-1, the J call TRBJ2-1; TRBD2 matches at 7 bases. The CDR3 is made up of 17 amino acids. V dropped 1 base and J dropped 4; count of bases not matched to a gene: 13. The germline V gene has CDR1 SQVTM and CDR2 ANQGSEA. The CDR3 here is CSVEAMLGAGVYNEQFF. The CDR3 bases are TGCAGCGTTGAAGCTATGTTAGGGGCGGGAGTTTACAATGAGCAGTTCTTC.

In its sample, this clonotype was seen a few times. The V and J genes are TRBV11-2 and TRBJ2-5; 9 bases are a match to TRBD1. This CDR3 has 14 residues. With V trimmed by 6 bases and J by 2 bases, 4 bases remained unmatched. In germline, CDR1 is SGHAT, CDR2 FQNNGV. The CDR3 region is CASSSGQGQETQYF. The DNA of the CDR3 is TGTGCCAGCAGTTCGGGACAGGGACAAGAGACCCAGTACTTC.

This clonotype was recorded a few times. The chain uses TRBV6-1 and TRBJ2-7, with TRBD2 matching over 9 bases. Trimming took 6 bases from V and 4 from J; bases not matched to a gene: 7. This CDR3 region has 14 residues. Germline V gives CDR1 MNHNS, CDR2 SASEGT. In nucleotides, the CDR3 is TGTGCCAGCAGACCGGGACTAGCAAGTTACGAGCAGTACTTC. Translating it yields CASRPGLASYEQYF.

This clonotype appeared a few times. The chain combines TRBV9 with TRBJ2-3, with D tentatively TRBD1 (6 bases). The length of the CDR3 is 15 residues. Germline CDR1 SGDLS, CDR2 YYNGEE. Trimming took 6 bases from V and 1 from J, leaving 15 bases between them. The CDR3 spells CASNNAGQRTDTQYF. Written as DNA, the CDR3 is TGTGCCAGCAACAACGCTGGACAGCGCACAGATACGCAGTATTTT.

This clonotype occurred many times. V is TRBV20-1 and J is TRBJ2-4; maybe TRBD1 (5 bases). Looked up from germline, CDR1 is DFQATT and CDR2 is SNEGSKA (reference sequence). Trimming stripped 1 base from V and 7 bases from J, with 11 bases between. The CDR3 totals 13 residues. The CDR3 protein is CSARGQGGNIQYF. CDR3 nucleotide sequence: TGCAGTGCTAGAGGTCAGGGTGGTAACATTCAGTACTTC.

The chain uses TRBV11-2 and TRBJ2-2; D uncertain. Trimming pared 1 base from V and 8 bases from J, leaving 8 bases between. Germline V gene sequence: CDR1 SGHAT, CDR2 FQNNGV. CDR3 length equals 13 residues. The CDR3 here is CASSLAGYGELFF. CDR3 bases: TGTGCCAGCAGCTTAGCTGGATATGGGGAGCTGTTTTTT.

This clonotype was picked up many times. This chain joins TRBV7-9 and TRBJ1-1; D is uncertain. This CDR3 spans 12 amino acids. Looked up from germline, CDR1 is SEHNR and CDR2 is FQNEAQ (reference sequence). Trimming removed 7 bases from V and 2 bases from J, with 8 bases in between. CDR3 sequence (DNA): TGTGCCAGCACCCGAGATAACACTGAAGCTTTCTTT. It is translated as CASTRDNTEAFF. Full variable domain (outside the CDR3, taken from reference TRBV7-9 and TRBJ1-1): DTGVSQNPRHKITKRGQNVTFRCDPISEHNRLYWYRQTLGQGPEFLTYFQNEAQLEKSRLLSDRFSAERPKGSFSTLEIQRTEQGDSAMYLCASTRDNTEAFFGQGTRLTVV.

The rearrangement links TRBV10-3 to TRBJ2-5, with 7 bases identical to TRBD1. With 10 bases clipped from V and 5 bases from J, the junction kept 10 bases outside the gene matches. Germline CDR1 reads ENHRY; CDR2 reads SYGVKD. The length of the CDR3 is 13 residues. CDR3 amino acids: CATTTGPGETQYF. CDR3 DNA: TGTGCCACCACGACAGGGCCGGGCGAGACCCAGTACTTC.

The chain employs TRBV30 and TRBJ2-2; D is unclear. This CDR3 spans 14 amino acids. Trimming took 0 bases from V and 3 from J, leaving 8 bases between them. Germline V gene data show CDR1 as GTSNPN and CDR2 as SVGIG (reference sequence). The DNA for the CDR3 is TGTGCCTGGAGTGTAACTGATTACACCGGGGAGCTGTTTTTT. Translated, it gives CAWSVTDYTGELFF.

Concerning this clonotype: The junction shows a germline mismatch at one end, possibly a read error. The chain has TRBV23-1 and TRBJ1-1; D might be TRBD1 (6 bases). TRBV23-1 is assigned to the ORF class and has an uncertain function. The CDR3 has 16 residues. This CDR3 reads CARSQTGEYWGTEAFF. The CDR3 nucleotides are TGCGCCAGGAGTCAGACAGGAGAATATTGGGGAACTGAAGCTTTCTTT.

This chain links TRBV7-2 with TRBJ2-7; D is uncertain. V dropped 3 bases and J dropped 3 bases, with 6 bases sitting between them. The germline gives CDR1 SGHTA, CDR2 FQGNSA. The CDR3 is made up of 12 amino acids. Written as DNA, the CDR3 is TGTGCCAGCAGCTTGAATATCTACGAGCAGTACTTC. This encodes CASSLNIYEQYF.

The CDR3 loop is CASSPDRVTDTQYF. The CDR3, as DNA: TGTGCCAGCTCACCAGACAGGGTAACAGATACGCAGTATTTT. The rearrangement uses TRBV18 and TRBJ2-3, with 7 bases lining up with TRBD1. This CDR3 comprises 14 residues. CDR1 and CDR2 from the germline V gene are KGHSH and LQKENI. Germline trimming cut 2 bases from V and 3 bases from J; bases unmatched to any gene: 2.

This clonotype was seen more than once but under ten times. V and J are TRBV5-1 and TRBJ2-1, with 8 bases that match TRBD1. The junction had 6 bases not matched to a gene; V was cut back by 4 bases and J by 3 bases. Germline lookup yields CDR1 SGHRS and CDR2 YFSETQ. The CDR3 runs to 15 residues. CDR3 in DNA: TGCGCCAGCAGCACTGGACAGGGAAACTACAATGAGCAGTTCTTC. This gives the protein CASSTGQGNYNEQFF.

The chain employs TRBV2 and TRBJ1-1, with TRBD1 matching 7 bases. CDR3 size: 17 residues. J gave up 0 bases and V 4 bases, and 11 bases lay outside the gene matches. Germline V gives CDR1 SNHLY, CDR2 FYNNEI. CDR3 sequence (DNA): TGTGCCAGCAGTGTACAACCGGGACAGAACATGAACACTGAAGCTTTCTTT. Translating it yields CASSVQPGQNMNTEAFF.

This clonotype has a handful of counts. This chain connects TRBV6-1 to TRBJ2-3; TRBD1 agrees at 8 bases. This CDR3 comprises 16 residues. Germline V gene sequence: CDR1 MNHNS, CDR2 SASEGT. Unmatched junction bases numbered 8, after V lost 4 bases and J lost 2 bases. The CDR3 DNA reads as TGTGCCAGCAGTGGGACAGGGCGATTCCCCACAGATACGCAGTATTTT. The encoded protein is CASSGTGRFPTDTQYF.

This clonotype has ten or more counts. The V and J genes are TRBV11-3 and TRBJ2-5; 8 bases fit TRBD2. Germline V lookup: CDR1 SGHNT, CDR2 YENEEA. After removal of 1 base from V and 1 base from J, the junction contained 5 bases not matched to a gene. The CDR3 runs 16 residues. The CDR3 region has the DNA TGTGCCAGCAGCTTAGGGCGGCGGGAGGCCCAAGAGACCCAGTACTTC. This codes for CASSLGRREAQETQYF.

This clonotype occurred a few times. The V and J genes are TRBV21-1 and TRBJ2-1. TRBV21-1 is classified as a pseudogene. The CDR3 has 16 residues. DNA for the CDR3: TGTGCCTTGAACAATGTCGGGGTAGTAAACTACAATGAGCAGTTCTTC. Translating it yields CALNNVGVVNYNEQFF.